What follows describes a single TCR beta chain. This entry belongs to a study of blood T cell repertoires in COVID-19. The CDR3 runs to 16 residues. Germline CDR1 reads MNHEY; CDR2 reads SVGAGI. Germline trimming cut 6 bases from V and 4 bases from J; bases unmatched to any gene: 11. In the original processing: Reference gene primers were amplified, and this amplification served to estimate nucleated cell counts. Libraries were prepared by immunoSEQ multiplex PCR; TCRdb keeps only in-frame clonotypes and omits some of them. D and trimming were read from the DNA, whereas the V and J calls and clone size are those reported in that table. The data show under 200,000 clones, roughly 85% seen once. The study drew participants aged roughly 18 to 95 years from around 24 US areas. Recovered status in Cohort 3 required two negative PCRs, clearance, or symptom resolution.

The receptor comes from a man between 60 and 75 years old who had recovered from COVID-19. The sequencing sample was made of PBMCs or T cells enriched from blood (not recorded which). This chain links TRBV6-5 with TRBJ2-3; 9 bases align to TRBD1. In DNA form, the CDR3 reads TGTGCCAGCAGATACAGGGGGCGGTCATGGTCAGATACGCAGTATTTT. It specifies CASRYRGRSWSDTQYF.